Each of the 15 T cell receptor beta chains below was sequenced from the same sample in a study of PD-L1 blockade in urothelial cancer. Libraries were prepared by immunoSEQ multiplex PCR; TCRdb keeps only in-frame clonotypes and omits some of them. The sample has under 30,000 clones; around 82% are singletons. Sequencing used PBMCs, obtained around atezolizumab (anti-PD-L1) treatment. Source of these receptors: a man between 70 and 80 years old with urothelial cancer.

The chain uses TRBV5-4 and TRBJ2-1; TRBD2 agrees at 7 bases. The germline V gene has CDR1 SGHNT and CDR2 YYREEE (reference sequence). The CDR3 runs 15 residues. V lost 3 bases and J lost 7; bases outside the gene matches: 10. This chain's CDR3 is CASSSGTIIGNEQFF. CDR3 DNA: TGTGCCAGCAGCTCTGGGACTATTATCGGGAATGAGCAGTTCTTC.

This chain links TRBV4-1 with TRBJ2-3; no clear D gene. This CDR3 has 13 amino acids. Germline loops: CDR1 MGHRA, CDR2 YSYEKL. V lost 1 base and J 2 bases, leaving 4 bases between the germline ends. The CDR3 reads CASSQGATDTQYF. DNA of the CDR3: TGCGCCAGCAGCCAAGGGGCCACAGATACGCAGTATTTT.

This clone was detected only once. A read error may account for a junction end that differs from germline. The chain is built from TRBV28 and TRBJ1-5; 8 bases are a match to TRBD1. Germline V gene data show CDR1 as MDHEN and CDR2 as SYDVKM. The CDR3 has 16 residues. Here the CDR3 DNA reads TGTGCCAGCAGTTTGAAACAGGGGGTTAGCTATCAGCCCCAGCATTTT. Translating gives CASSLKQGVSYQPQHF.

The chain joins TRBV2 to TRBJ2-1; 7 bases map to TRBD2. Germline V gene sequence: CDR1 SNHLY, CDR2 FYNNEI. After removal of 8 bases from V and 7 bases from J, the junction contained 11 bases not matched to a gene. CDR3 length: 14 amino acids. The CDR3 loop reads CASVLDGTTNEQFF. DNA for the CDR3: TGTGCCAGCGTACTCGACGGGACTACGAATGAGCAGTTCTTC.

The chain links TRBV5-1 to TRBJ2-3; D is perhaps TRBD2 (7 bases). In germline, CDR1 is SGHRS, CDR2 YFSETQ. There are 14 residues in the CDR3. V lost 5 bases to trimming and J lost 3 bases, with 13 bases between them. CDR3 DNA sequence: TGCGCCAGCAGGACAGGACTAGAAACAGATACGCAGTATTTT. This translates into CASRTGLETDTQYF.

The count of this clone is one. The CDR3 sequence: CASSVATGGGNEQFF. For the CDR3, the DNA is TGTGCCAGCAGCGTAGCTACTGGGGGGGGTAATGAGCAGTTCTTC. The rearrangement links TRBV9 to TRBJ2-1; the match to TRBD2 covers 7 bases. The length of the CDR3 is 15 residues. CDR1 is SGDLS, CDR2 YYNGEE, per germline. V was pared by 0 bases and J by 7 bases, with 7 bases of the junction left unmatched.

CDR3: CASSPRNSDTQYF. The DNA of the CDR3 is TGTGCCAGCAGCCCGAGGAACTCCGATACGCAGTATTTT. The V and J genes are TRBV5-4 and TRBJ2-3; unclear D gene. Trimming cost V 4 bases and J 6 bases, with 12 bases left between them. Per germline, CDR1 SGHNT and CDR2 YYREEE (reference sequence). This CDR3 spans 13 amino acids.

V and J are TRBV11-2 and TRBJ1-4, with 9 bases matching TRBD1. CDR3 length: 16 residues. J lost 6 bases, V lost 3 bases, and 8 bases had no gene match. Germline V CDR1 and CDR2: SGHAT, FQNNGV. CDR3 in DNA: TGTGCCAGCAGCTTTTGGACAGGGGATAGGGATGAAAAACTGTTTTTT. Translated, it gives CASSFWTGDRDEKLFF.

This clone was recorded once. The CDR3 loop is CASSLDPGGRGYTF. The CDR3 nucleotides are TGTGCCAGCAGCTTGGATCCAGGGGGCCGGGGCTACACCTTC. The chain joins TRBV5-4 to TRBJ1-2, with 8 bases that match TRBD1. The germline V gene encodes CDR1 SGHNT and CDR2 YYREEE (reference sequence). Unmatched junction bases numbered 6, after V lost 0 bases and J lost 8 bases. There are 14 residues in the CDR3.

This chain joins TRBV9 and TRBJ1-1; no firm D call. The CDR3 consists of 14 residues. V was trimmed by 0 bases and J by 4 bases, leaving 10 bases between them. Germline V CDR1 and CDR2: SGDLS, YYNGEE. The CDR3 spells CASSVGAPSTEAFF. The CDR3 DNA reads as TGTGCCAGCAGCGTAGGAGCACCCTCCACTGAAGCTTTCTTT.

CDR3: CASSQERLATGELFF. The CDR3 coding sequence is TGCGCCAGCAGCCAAGAGAGGCTAGCGACCGGGGAGCTGTTTTTT. This chain uses TRBV4-1 with TRBJ2-2, with D possibly being TRBD2 (6 bases). Trimming stripped 0 bases from V and 5 bases from J, with 10 bases between. From germline, CDR1 is MGHRA and CDR2 YSYEKL. This CDR3 has 15 amino acids.

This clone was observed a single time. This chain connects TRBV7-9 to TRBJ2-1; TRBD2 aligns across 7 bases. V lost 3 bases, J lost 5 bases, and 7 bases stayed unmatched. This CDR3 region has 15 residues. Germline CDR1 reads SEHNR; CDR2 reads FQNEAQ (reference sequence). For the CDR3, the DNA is TGTGCCAGCAGCTTTAAAACGGGGGGTAACAATGAGCAGTTCTTC. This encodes CASSFKTGGNNEQFF.

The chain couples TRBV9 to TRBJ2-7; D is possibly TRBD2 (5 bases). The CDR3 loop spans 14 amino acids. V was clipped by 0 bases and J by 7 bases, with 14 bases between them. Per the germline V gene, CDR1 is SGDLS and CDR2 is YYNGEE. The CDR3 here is CASSVDWVSGEQYF. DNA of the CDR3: TGTGCCAGCAGCGTAGATTGGGTTTCGGGAGAGCAGTACTTC.

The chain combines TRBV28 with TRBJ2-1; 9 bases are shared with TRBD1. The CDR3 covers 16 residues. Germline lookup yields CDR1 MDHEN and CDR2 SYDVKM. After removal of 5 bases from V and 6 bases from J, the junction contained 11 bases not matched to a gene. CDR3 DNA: TGTGCCAGCAGTAAACAACAGGGGGCGGGGAGCAATGAGCAGTTCTTC. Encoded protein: CASSKQQGAGSNEQFF.

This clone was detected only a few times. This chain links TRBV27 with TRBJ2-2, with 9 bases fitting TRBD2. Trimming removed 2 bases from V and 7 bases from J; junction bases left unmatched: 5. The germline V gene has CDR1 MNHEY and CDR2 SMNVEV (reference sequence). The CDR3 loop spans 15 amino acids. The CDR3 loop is CASSLGGRAVGELFF. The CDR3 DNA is TGTGCCAGCAGTTTAGGCGGGAGGGCCGTCGGGGAGCTGTTTTTT.